This TCR beta chain appears in the sequencing data of a study of cytotoxic CD8 clonotypes in ibrutinib-treated CLL. The CDR3 has 12 residues. V dropped 2 bases and J dropped 11 bases, with 10 bases sitting between them. Germline CDR1 reads LGHNA; CDR2 reads YNFKEQ. Sequencing used immunoSEQ multiplex PCR; TCRdb keeps in-frame clones, though not all of them. This sample has some 300,000 clones, with around four fifths found just once. This receptor was identified in a human donor with chronic lymphocytic leukemia. The chain joins TRBV4-2 to TRBJ2-1; D uncertain. Sequences were derived from PBMCs, sampled before ibrutinib treatment. The CDR3 bases are TGTGCCAGCAGCCAATATGAGCTCCAGCAGTTCTTC. Its protein product is CASSQYELQQFF.